One sample yielded the 22 T cell receptor beta chains listed below, sequenced in a study of T-cell memory formation after mild COVID-19. TCRdb itself ran the 5' RACE reads through MiXCR, one entry per CDR3 protein. In the table there are about 540,000 distinct CDR3 sequences, roughly 21% of which are singletons. The sequencing sample was made of PBMCs or a T cell subset sorted from them (not recorded which). All receptors come from an adult woman who had mild COVID-19 (a few samples of this study predate the infection). Cell type and time point are not known.

This clonotype was seen only a few times. V usage is TRBV5-1 and J usage is TRBJ1-3; D call uncertain. The CDR3 has 17 residues. Trimming took 2 bases from V and 0 from J, leaving 15 bases between them. CDR1 and CDR2 from the germline V gene are SGHRS and YFSETQ. CDR3 sequence reads: CASSFERPTDSGNTIYF. As DNA, the CDR3 is TGCGCCAGCAGCTTTGAGAGACCGACGGACTCTGGAAACACCATATATTTT. The whole variable domain, remainder taken from reference TRBV5-1 and TRBJ1-3, is KAGVTQTPRYLIKTRGQQVTLSCSPISGHRSVSWYQQTPGQGLQFLFEYFSETQRNKGNFPGRFSGRQFSNSRSEMNVSTLELGDSALYLCASSFERPTDSGNTIYFGEGSWLTVV.

This clonotype was found a few times. J is TRBJ2-2 and V is TRBV12-3 or TRBV12-4, with 11 nucleotides matching TRBD1. This CDR3 spans 14 amino acids. With 10 bases clipped from V and 1 base from J, the junction kept 2 bases outside the gene matches. CDR3 protein: CATGQGGNTGELFF. The CDR3 region has the DNA TGTGCCACGGGACAGGGGGGGAACACCGGGGAGCTGTTTTTT.

This clonotype has a count of ten or more. J is TRBJ2-7 and V is TRBV20-1; 7 bases align to TRBD1. Germline CDR1 and CDR2: DFQATT and SNEGSKA (reference sequence). This CDR3 is 14 amino acids long. Trimming at V came to 7 bases and at J to 1 base, leaving 10 bases not matched to a gene. This CDR3 is CSVPSDRLSYEQYF. CDR3 bases: TGCAGTGTACCCTCGGACAGGTTATCCTACGAGCAGTACTTC.

The gene calls are TRBV7-9 and TRBJ2-5; D not resolved. The CDR3 covers 14 residues. Germline V lookup: CDR1 SEHNR, CDR2 FQNEAQ (reference sequence). Between the trimmed V and J ends, which lost 2 bases and 1 base, there was a span of 8 bases. As DNA, the CDR3 is TGTGCCAGCAGCTTACTCAGCCTCCAAGAGACCCAGTACTTC. This translates into CASSLLSLQETQYF.

This clonotype was seen a few times. The V call is TRBV14, the J call TRBJ2-1; weak D call: TRBD1 (5 bases). V was clipped by 2 bases and J by 6 bases, with 11 bases between them. Germline loops: CDR1 SGHDN, CDR2 FVKESK. This CDR3 spans 14 amino acids. The CDR3 reads CASSQYQGGNEQFF. Written as DNA, the CDR3 is TGTGCCAGCAGCCAATATCAGGGCGGCAATGAGCAGTTCTTC. The full variable domain, its missing parts supplied by reference TRBV14 and TRBJ2-1, is EAGVTQFPSHSVIEKGQTVTLRCDPISGHDNLYWYRRVMGKEIKFLLHFVKESKQDESGMPNNRFLAERTGGTYSTLKVQPAELEDSGVYFCASSQYQGGNEQFFGPGTRLTVL.

V and J are TRBV11-2 and TRBJ2-3, with TRBD2 matching 7 bases. V gave up 0 bases and J gave up 0 bases; unmatched junction bases: 3. The CDR3 length is 16 residues. Germline V CDR1 and CDR2: SGHAT, FQNNGV. CDR3 nucleotide sequence: TGTGCCAGCAGCTTAGAGAGCGGGGTGAGCACAGATACGCAGTATTTT. Amino acid sequence: CASSLESGVSTDTQYF.

This clonotype was seen a few times. The chain has TRBV29-1 and TRBJ2-5; D might be TRBD2 (6 bases). Germline V gene data show CDR1 as SQVTM and CDR2 as ANQGSEA. This CDR3 is 13 amino acids long. V was cut by 8 bases and J by 5 bases, with 18 bases left in between. CDR3: CSLRGMMGETQYF. The CDR3 region has the DNA TGCAGCCTACGGGGGATGATGGGCGAGACCCAGTACTTC.

The chain employs TRBV24-1 and TRBJ2-5; the D gene is possibly TRBD2 (5 bases). Trimming cost V 9 bases and J 5 bases, with 18 bases left between them. CDR3 length equals 14 residues. The V gene's germline CDR1 is KGHDR and CDR2 SFDVKD. The CDR3 loop is CATATGKRRETQYF. The CDR3, as DNA: TGTGCCACCGCGACGGGAAAGCGTAGGGAGACCCAGTACTTC.

This clonotype was counted between two and nine times. The CDR3 here is CSAREGTALRAQYF. As DNA, the CDR3 is TGCAGTGCTAGAGAGGGGACTGCACTAAGGGCCCAGTACTTC. J is TRBJ2-5 and V is TRBV20-1; possibly TRBD2 for D (6 bases). The CDR3 contains 14 residues. V was pared by 0 bases and J by 9 bases, with 17 bases between. Germline CDR1 and CDR2: DFQATT and SNEGSKA (reference sequence).

J is TRBJ2-2 and V is TRBV30, with D perhaps matching TRBD1 (6 bases). V was cut by 5 bases and J by 1 base, with 11 bases left in between. The germline gives CDR1 GTSNPN, CDR2 SVGIG (reference sequence). The CDR3 consists of 14 residues. CDR3 protein: CAWATGLNTGELFF. In DNA, the CDR3 is TGTGCCTGGGCGACAGGACTGAACACCGGGGAGCTGTTTTTT.

This clonotype came up a few times. The chain recombines TRBV12-3 or TRBV12-4 with TRBJ1-3, with 7 positions matching TRBD1. Losses at the gene ends were 6 bases for V and 0 bases for J; bases not matched to a gene: 5. CDR3 size: 15 residues. The CDR3 here is CASRIGTASGNTIYF. CDR3 nucleotide sequence: TGTGCCAGCAGGATCGGGACAGCCTCTGGAAACACCATATATTTT.

The sample holds a few counts of this clonotype. This chain links TRBV10-2 with TRBJ1-1; 8 nucleotides agree with TRBD1. The CDR3 covers 15 residues. Looked up from germline, CDR1 is WSHSY and CDR2 is SAAADI. V dropped 4 bases and J dropped 1; count of bases not matched to a gene: 5. CDR3 residues: CASSARGLRNTEAFF. As DNA, the CDR3 is TGCGCCAGCAGTGCCAGGGGGCTAAGGAACACTGAAGCTTTCTTT.

This clonotype was seen repeatedly, ten times or more. The gene calls are TRBV7-9 and TRBJ2-7; a possible D gene is TRBD1 (6 bases). Germline CDR1 reads SEHNR; CDR2 reads FQNEAQ (reference sequence). This CDR3 is 16 amino acids long. Trimming pared 1 base from V and 1 base from J, leaving 14 bases between. For the CDR3, the DNA is TGTGCCAGCAGCTTAGAGGGAGACAGGAGGTCCTACGAGCAGTACTTC. This sequence encodes CASSLEGDRRSYEQYF. The full variable domain, completed using reference TRBV7-9 and TRBJ2-7, is DTGVSQNPRHKITKRGQNVTFRCDPISEHNRLYWYRQTLGQGPEFLTYFQNEAQLEKSRLLSDRFSAERPKGSFSTLEIQRTEQGDSAMYLCASSLEGDRRSYEQYFGPGTRLTVT.

The chain recombines TRBV7-8 with TRBJ2-1; 10 bases match TRBD2. Looked up from germline, CDR1 is SGHVS and CDR2 is FQNEAQ. V lost 3 bases and J lost 10; bases outside the gene matches: 12. There are 16 residues in the CDR3. CDR3 protein: CASSFSLAGEQAEQFF. CDR3 nucleotide sequence: TGTGCCAGCAGCTTTAGTCTAGCGGGAGAGCAGGCGGAGCAGTTCTTC.

The table lists this clonotype with a count of one. The rearrangement links TRBV7-9 to TRBJ1-6; TRBD1 might be the D (5 bases). The CDR3 consists of 14 residues. Germline assignment: CDR1 SEHNR and CDR2 FQNEAQ (reference sequence). Deletions cut 1 base from V and 5 bases from J, with 6 bases between. This CDR3 is CASSLGGHNSPLHF. The CDR3 DNA follows: TGTGCCAGCAGCTTAGGGGGACATAATTCACCCCTCCACTTT. Full variable domain (rest looked up from reference TRBV7-9 and TRBJ1-6): DTGVSQNPRHKITKRGQNVTFRCDPISEHNRLYWYRQTLGQGPEFLTYFQNEAQLEKSRLLSDRFSAERPKGSFSTLEIQRTEQGDSAMYLCASSLGGHNSPLHFGNGTRLTVT.

V and J are TRBV5-1 and TRBJ1-1; D remains unclear. CDR3 size: 14 residues. Germline lookup yields CDR1 SGHRS and CDR2 YFSETQ. Trimming left V 3 bases short and J 8 bases short, with 17 bases between. In DNA, the CDR3 is TGCGCCAGCAGCTCCTCTGACCCATGGCGGGAAGCTTTCTTT. It yields the protein CASSSSDPWREAFF. Full variable domain (remainder filled in from reference TRBV5-1 and TRBJ1-1): KAGVTQTPRYLIKTRGQQVTLSCSPISGHRSVSWYQQTPGQGLQFLFEYFSETQRNKGNFPGRFSGRQFSNSRSEMNVSTLELGDSALYLCASSSSDPWREAFFGQGTRLTVV.

The table lists this clonotype with many counts. The CDR3 loop reads CSARGGKQYNEQFF. The DNA for the CDR3 is TGCAGTGCTAGGGGGGGCAAACAGTACAATGAGCAGTTCTTC. The chain joins TRBV20-1 to TRBJ2-1, with D perhaps given as TRBD1 or TRBD2 (6 bases each). The length of the CDR3 is 14 residues. The germline V gene has CDR1 DFQATT and CDR2 SNEGSKA (reference sequence). Trimming left V 3 bases short and J 4 bases short, with 13 bases between.

V gene TRBV7-9 combines with J gene TRBJ2-3; no clear D. Between the trimmed V and J ends, which lost 4 bases and 14 bases, there was a span of 22 bases. Germline-derived CDR1 and CDR2 are SEHNR and FQNEAQ (reference sequence). This CDR3 has 14 residues. The chain's CDR3 is CASSYPLDVTVPYF. The CDR3 DNA is TGTGCCAGCAGCTACCCCCTGGACGTCACTGTCCCGTATTTT.

The gene calls are TRBV19 and TRBJ2-3; D assignment may be TRBD1 or TRBD2 (6 bases each). Germline CDR1 is LNHDA and CDR2 is SQIVND (reference sequence). V was clipped by 3 bases and J by 2 bases, with 12 bases between them. The CDR3 is 15 residues long. CDR3 bases: TGTGCCAGTAGTATTGGAGGGGGGAACACAGATACGCAGTATTTT. Its translation: CASSIGGGNTDTQYF.

The chain's CDR3 is CASSQDFVTSIVQPQHF. The CDR3 DNA sequence: TGCGCCAGCAGCCAAGATTTTGTGACTAGCATAGTCCAGCCCCAGCATTTT. The V call is TRBV4-1, the J call TRBJ1-5; D not resolved. CDR1 is MGHRA, CDR2 YSYEKL, per germline. V was cut by 0 bases and J by 7 bases, with 19 bases left in between. This CDR3 region has 17 residues.

This clonotype was observed once. The CDR3 nucleotides read TGTGCCAGCCAGCTTTCGCGGACTAATACGCAGTATTTT. It is translated as CASQLSRTNTQYF. This chain links TRBV7-2 with TRBJ2-3, with D possibly TRBD2 on 6 matching bases. V gave up 8 bases and J gave up 7 bases, with 16 bases separating them. This CDR3 is 13 amino acids long. Looked up from germline, CDR1 is SGHTA and CDR2 is FQGNSA. The whole variable domain, filled in from reference TRBV7-2 and TRBJ2-3, reads GAGVSQSPSNKVTEKGKDVELRCDPISGHTALYWYRQSLGQGLEFLIYFQGNSAPDKSGLPSDRFSAERTGGSVSTLTIQRTQQEDSAVYLCASQLSRTNTQYFGPGTRLTVL.

In its sample, this clonotype was seen a few times. This chain connects TRBV24-1 to TRBJ2-1, with 13 bases aligning to TRBD2. CDR3 length: 19 residues. V shed 3 bases and J 3 bases; nucleotides not matched to a gene: 10. Germline CDR1 KGHDR, CDR2 SFDVKD. Here the CDR3 reads CATSDPSRTSGSSYNEQFF. The CDR3 coding sequence is TGTGCCACCAGTGATCCCTCGAGGACTAGCGGGAGTAGCTACAATGAGCAGTTCTTC.